A single sample gave rise to the 9 T cell receptor beta chains below, sequenced in a study of blood T cell repertoires in COVID-19. The method was immunoSEQ multiplex PCR; TCRdb's version includes in-frame clones alone and lacks a portion of them. The sample yields 130,000 to 150,000 clones, roughly 88% seen once. The sequenced sample consisted of peripheral blood. These receptor sequences come from a man between 60 and 75 years old with active or convalescent COVID-19.

V usage is TRBV10-2 and J usage is TRBJ1-1; possibly TRBD1 for D (5 bases). Germline V lookup: CDR1 WSHSY, CDR2 SAAADI. Trimming left V 0 bases short and J 0 bases short, with 8 bases between. The CDR3 contains 15 residues. The CDR3 protein is CASSESGGMNTEAFF. CDR3 bases: TGCGCCAGCAGTGAGTCCGGGGGGATGAACACTGAAGCTTTCTTT.

This clone occurred once. The chain joins TRBV5-1 to TRBJ2-5, with 11 bases identical to TRBD1. V lost 4 bases to trimming and J lost 4 bases; unmatched junction nucleotides: 6. This CDR3 is 15 amino acids long. The germline V gene has CDR1 SGHRS and CDR2 YFSETQ. The CDR3 bases are TGCGCCAGCAGCGACCCGGGACAGGGGGGAGAGACCCAGTACTTC. Its translation: CASSDPGQGGETQYF.

The chain is built from TRBV6-5 and TRBJ2-2; D may be TRBD2 (6 bases). The CDR3 extends over 16 amino acids. V was cut by 0 bases and J by 5 bases, with 13 bases left in between. Germline V gene sequence: CDR1 MNHEY, CDR2 SVGAGI. As DNA, the CDR3 is TGTGCCAGCAGTTACTCGGCGGGGCAAGGAACCGGGGAGCTGTTTTTT. Residues: CASSYSAGQGTGELFF.

This chain joins TRBV3-1 (or the pseudogene TRBV3-2) and TRBJ2-2, with unresolved D. Germline CDR1 and CDR2: LGHDT and YNNKEL (reference sequence). The germline V and J ends were trimmed by 0 bases and 8 bases, with 7 bases remaining between them. The CDR3 loop spans 13 amino acids. The CDR3 reads CASSQDRVGELFF. As DNA, the CDR3 is TGTGCCAGCAGCCAAGATCGAGTAGGGGAGCTGTTTTTT.

The V call is TRBV12-3 or TRBV12-4, the J call TRBJ2-3; a weak D match, TRBD1 (6 bases). The CDR3 has 12 residues. The V end lost 6 bases, the J end lost 5 bases, and 9 bases lay between the germline ends. CDR3 in amino acids: CASSQGRDTQYF. The CDR3 DNA reads TGTGCCAGCAGCCAGGGGCGAGATACGCAGTATTTT.

In DNA, the CDR3 is TGTGCCACCAGTCGGACCGGGACAGGGTCAGGGACCCAGTACTTC. This translates into CATSRTGTGSGTQYF. The genes are TRBV24-1 and TRBJ2-5; 9 positions agree with TRBD1. In germline, CDR1 is KGHDR, CDR2 SFDVKD. The CDR3 loop spans 15 amino acids. The V segment lost 6 bases and the J segment 7 bases; nucleotides outside the gene matches: 11.

The rearrangement links TRBV6-2 or TRBV6-3 to TRBJ1-5; TRBD1 matches at 8 bases. The CDR3 contains 16 residues. Per the germline V gene, CDR1 is MNHEY and CDR2 is SVGEGT. V was pared by 5 bases and J by 0 bases, with 6 bases of the junction left unmatched. CDR3 nucleotides: TGTGCCAGCAGTGACAGGGGAGGCGTTAGCAATCAGCCCCAGCATTTT. Its protein is CASSDRGGVSNQPQHF.

With regard to this clone: The same CDR3 is also encoded by other DNA sequences in this sample. The genes are TRBV6-1 and TRBJ1-2; D is undetermined. Germline-derived CDR1 and CDR2 are MNHNS and SASEGT. Trimming took off 2 bases at V and 4 bases at J, with 8 bases between the two ends. The CDR3 has 13 residues. CDR3 protein: CASSEFVLYGYTF. The CDR3 nucleotides read TGTGCCAGCAGTGAATTCGTACTCTATGGCTACACCTTC.

The chain is built from TRBV7-2 and TRBJ1-3, with 7 bases lining up with TRBD1. Per the germline V gene, CDR1 is SGHTA and CDR2 is FQGNSA. CDR3 length: 18 amino acids. V was clipped by 4 bases and J by 4 bases; unmatched bases: 16. The CDR3 is CASSSSSLTGVLGNTIYF. In DNA form, the CDR3 reads TGTGCCAGCAGCTCCAGCAGCCTAACAGGGGTCCTGGGAAACACCATATATTTT.